This T cell receptor beta chain comes out of a study of T cell repertoires in cytomegalovirus infection. This CDR3 is built from 12 residues. Trimming removed 9 bases from V and 5 bases from J, with 13 bases in between. The germline V gene has CDR1 ENHRY and CDR2 SYGVKD. Each CDR3 protein gets one entry after TCRdb re-called the reads with MiXCR. In the table there are about 340,000 distinct CDR3 sequences, 29% of which are singletons. In regard to this clonotype: Antigen: not known.

This chain uses TRBV10-3 with TRBJ1-2; the D gene is possibly TRBD1 (6 bases). The source material was cultured PBMCs, sampled from culture after CMV antigen stimulation. This clonotype was obtained from a human donor in good health (CMV status not recorded). Some clones in this sample may be carry-over from other donors' samples. The CDR3, as DNA: TGTGCCATTACAAGTGGACAGTATGGCTACACCTTC. Its translation is CAITSGQYGYTF.